This section outlines one TCR beta chain sequence together with its context. The antigen remains undetermined. The entry originates in a study of T cell responses to AZD1222 COVID-19 vaccine. J gave up 0 bases and V 3 bases, and 4 bases lay outside the gene matches. Germline V gene lookup returns CDR1 DFQATT and CDR2 SNEGSKA (reference sequence). CDR3 length equals 14 residues. The repertoire was sequenced with immunoSEQ multiplex PCR; TCRdb's copy has only in-frame clones and lacks some. The sample holds 100,000 to 120,000 clones, 82% seen once. The study's findings and limits: Researchers report vaccine-associated CD4 TCRs spanning spike, with dominance at 160-218 and 743-854. There were mostly white British donors and more females than males, and clonal diversity was possibly underestimated.

The V and J genes are TRBV20-1 and TRBJ2-7, with TRBD1 identical over 8 bases. Source: peripheral blood, taken on day 0 of AZD1222 vaccination. The origin of this receptor is an adult in good health. The CDR3 loop reads CSASPDRASYEQYF. Written as DNA, the CDR3 is TGCAGTGCTAGTCCGGACAGGGCCTCCTACGAGCAGTACTTC.